This T cell receptor beta chain appears in the sequencing data of a study of T-cell reconstitution after alpha-beta-depleted transplantation in children. Whole-study results and caveats: Hyperexpanded clones declined; after one year, newly produced T cells mostly supplied diversity. TCRbeta diversity was high at day 60 in some patients (a result of surviving recipient T cells and thymic progenitors).

The germline gives CDR1 MGHRA, CDR2 YSYEKL. CDR3 length equals 19 residues. Trimming cost V 3 bases and J 3 bases; bases outside gene matches: 15. Researchers prepared the TCRbeta library using unique molecular identifiers, the study reports. TCRdb reprocessed the PCR reads with MiXCR, giving one entry per CDR3 protein. The sample includes fewer than 1 million distinct CDR3 sequences, about 16% of them seen just once. As for this clonotype: Its antigen is unknown.

The TCR was taken from a male patient aged 5 to 17 who had a stem cell transplant for acute lymphoblastic leukemia, so the T cells may come from the graft donor. The sequences come from PBMCs, mostly from graft donor cells, collected 360 days after TCRalphabeta/CD19-depleted stem cell transplant. The V and J genes are TRBV4-1 and TRBJ1-2; 11 nucleotides match TRBD1. The CDR3 is CASSQVYGQGARSDYGYTF. In DNA, the CDR3 is TGCGCCAGCAGCCAGGTATACGGACAGGGGGCGCGAAGTGACTATGGCTACACCTTC.